The 17 T cell receptor beta chains presented below share a single source sample, sequenced in a study of blood T cell repertoires in COVID-19. Using immunoSEQ multiplex PCR, the repertoire was profiled, and TCRdb retains in-frame clones only, with some absent. The table has 250,000 to 350,000 clones, 85% to 90% seen once. Material: PBMCs or T cells enriched from blood (not recorded which). Receptors originate from a woman aged 18-29 years who had recovered from COVID-19.

This clone occurred once. This chain uses TRBV28 with TRBJ1-2; 11 nucleotides line up with TRBD1. J was trimmed by 7 bases and V by 10 bases; bases with no gene match: 5. This CDR3 region has 12 residues. Germline loops: CDR1 MDHEN, CDR2 SYDVKM. The CDR3 sequence: CATRDRGFGYTF. CDR3 DNA sequence: TGTGCCACCCGGGACAGGGGGTTTGGCTACACCTTC.

This clone appeared a few times. CDR3 DNA: TGTGCCAGCAGCGACACTAGCGGGGACTACGAGCAGTACTTC. Protein product: CASSDTSGDYEQYF. V and J are TRBV5-4 and TRBJ2-7; TRBD2 matches at 10 bases. Germline CDR1 is SGHNT and CDR2 is YYREEE (reference sequence). The CDR3 is made up of 14 amino acids. Trimming cost V 4 bases and J 3 bases; bases outside gene matches: 4.

V usage is TRBV11-2 and J usage is TRBJ2-1, with TRBD1 as a possible D gene (5 bases). Germline lookup yields CDR1 SGHAT and CDR2 FQNNGV. V was trimmed by 5 bases and J by 5 bases, leaving 13 bases between them. The CDR3 is made up of 14 amino acids. The CDR3 DNA reads TGTGCCAGCAGCACCGACAGCCATGACAATGAGCAGTTCTTC. It specifies CASSTDSHDNEQFF.

This clone was seen only a few times. V is TRBV27 and J is TRBJ2-5, with a weak D call TRBD2 (5 bases). The CDR3 contains 14 residues. The germline V gene encodes CDR1 MNHEY and CDR2 SMNVEV (reference sequence). V lost 5 bases to trimming and J lost 1 base, with 11 bases between them. The CDR3 is CASSTLAGQETQYF. Here the CDR3 DNA reads TGTGCCAGCAGTACCCTTGCGGGCCAAGAGACCCAGTACTTC.

This chain joins TRBV6-1 and TRBJ2-1, with TRBD2 matching 8 bases. Germline loops: CDR1 MNHNS, CDR2 SASEGT. CDR3 length: 16 amino acids. V gave up 2 bases and J gave up 4 bases; unmatched junction bases: 7. CDR3 nucleotide sequence: TGTGCCAGCAGTGAATATGGCGGGGGGATGTACAATGAGCAGTTCTTC. Residues: CASSEYGGGMYNEQFF.

This chain links TRBV19 with TRBJ1-1; D is perhaps TRBD1 (5 bases). The V end was cut by 5 bases, the J end by 4 bases, with 11 bases between. This CDR3 comprises 13 residues. Germline lookup yields CDR1 LNHDA and CDR2 SQIVND (reference sequence). The CDR3: CASSYHTGTEAFF. The CDR3, as DNA: TGTGCCAGTAGTTACCATACAGGCACTGAAGCTTTCTTT. The whole variable domain, remainder taken from reference TRBV19 and TRBJ1-1, is DGGITQSPKYLFRKEGQNVTLSCEQNLNHDAMYWYRQDPGQGLRLIYYSQIVNDFQKGDIAEGYSVSREKKESFPLTVTSAQKNPTAFYLCASSYHTGTEAFFGQGTRLTVV.

The chain combines TRBV19 with TRBJ1-1; D ambiguous. V shed 6 bases and J shed 5 bases, with 10 bases lying between them. Per the germline V gene, CDR1 is LNHDA and CDR2 is SQIVND (reference sequence). CDR3 length: 12 residues. CDR3 sequence: CASRAGGTEAFF. CDR3 nucleotide sequence: TGTGCCAGTAGGGCGGGCGGAACTGAAGCTTTCTTT. The full variable domain, with the rest looked up from reference TRBV19 and TRBJ1-1, is DGGITQSPKYLFRKEGQNVTLSCEQNLNHDAMYWYRQDPGQGLRLIYYSQIVNDFQKGDIAEGYSVSREKKESFPLTVTSAQKNPTAFYLCASRAGGTEAFFGQGTRLTVV.

The chain is built from TRBV5-5 and TRBJ1-5; D unclear. Germline loops: CDR1 SGHKS, CDR2 YYEKEE (reference sequence). The length of the CDR3 is 14 residues. V was clipped by 4 bases and J by 7 bases, with 15 bases between them. CDR3: CASSPVPRGQPQHF. In DNA, the CDR3 is TGTGCCAGCAGCCCAGTTCCTCGAGGACAGCCCCAGCATTTT.

The chain links TRBV7-6 to TRBJ2-2; tentative D call: TRBD1 (5 bases). This CDR3 spans 15 amino acids. The V and J ends lost 5 bases and 2 bases respectively, with 12 bases between them. Germline CDR1 is SGHVS and CDR2 is FNYEAQ. The CDR3 region is CASSPTVANTGELFF. The CDR3 DNA follows: TGTGCCAGCAGCCCGACAGTGGCCAACACCGGGGAGCTGTTTTTT. Filled out from reference TRBV7-6 and TRBJ2-2, the complete variable domain reads GAGVSQSPRYKVTKRGQDVALRCDPISGHVSLYWYRQALGQGPEFLTYFNYEAQQDKSGLPNDRFSAERPEGSISTLTIQRTEQRDSAMYRCASSPTVANTGELFFGEGSRLTVL.

The chain links TRBV5-1 to TRBJ2-7, with 10 bases aligning to TRBD2. This CDR3 spans 15 amino acids. Germline CDR1 reads SGHRS; CDR2 reads YFSETQ. The J segment lost 4 bases and the V segment lost 4 bases, leaving 8 bases of the junction unmatched. CDR3 DNA: TGCGCCAGCAGCCCCCGGACTAGCGGAACATACGAGCAGTACTTC. It yields the protein CASSPRTSGTYEQYF.

V usage is TRBV12-5 and J usage is TRBJ2-2; D gene uncertain. There are 13 residues in the CDR3. The ends were cut back, 0 bases at V and 5 bases at J, with 4 bases in the middle. The germline V gene encodes CDR1 LGHNT and CDR2 FRNRAP. As DNA, the CDR3 is TGTGCTAGTGGTTTGGTACGGACCGGGGAGCTGTTTTTT. Translation: CASGLVRTGELFF. The entire variable domain, with the rest obtained from reference TRBV12-5 and TRBJ2-2, is as follows: DARVTQTPRHKVTEMGQEVTMRCQPILGHNTVFWYRQTMMQGLELLAYFRNRAPLDDSGMPKDRFSAEMPDATLATLKIQPSEPRDSAVYFCASGLVRTGELFFGEGSRLTVL.

The chain has TRBV7-8 and TRBJ2-1, with D perhaps matching TRBD2 (5 bases). The CDR3 length is 17 residues. Germline V gives CDR1 SGHVS, CDR2 FQNEAQ. Trimming cost V 2 bases and J 0 bases, with 14 bases left between them. The CDR3 sequence is CASSLMSGRDSYNEQFF. Written as DNA, the CDR3 is TGTGCCAGCAGCTTAATGTCGGGAAGGGACTCCTACAATGAGCAGTTCTTC. Complete variable domain (other parts from reference TRBV7-8 and TRBJ2-1): GAGVSQSPRYKVAKRGQDVALRCDPISGHVSLFWYQQALGQGPEFLTYFQNEAQLDKSGLPSDRFFAERPEGSVSTLKIQRTQQEDSAVYLCASSLMSGRDSYNEQFFGPGTRLTVL.

The V gene is TRBV6-5, the J gene TRBJ1-6, with D maybe TRBD1 (6 bases). The germline V gene has CDR1 MNHEY and CDR2 SVGAGI. Trimming pared 0 bases from V and 9 bases from J, leaving 15 bases between. The CDR3 length is 16 residues. The CDR3 loop is CASSYSSGQGSSPLHF. CDR3 nucleotide sequence: TGTGCCAGCAGTTACTCCTCGGGGCAGGGGAGTTCACCCCTCCACTTT.

This sequence joins TRBV7-2 and TRBJ2-6; maybe TRBD2 (6 bases). CDR3 length: 15 amino acids. Germline CDR1 SGHTA, CDR2 FQGNSA. V gave up 5 bases and J gave up 1 base, with 9 bases separating them. CDR3 loop: CASSPGGSGANVLTF. The DNA for the CDR3 is TGTGCCAGCAGCCCTGGGGGGTCTGGGGCCAACGTCCTGACTTTC.

The chain uses TRBV2 and TRBJ1-5, with no clear D. CDR3 length: 14 amino acids. CDR1 is SNHLY, CDR2 FYNNEI, per germline. Trimming removed 3 bases from V and 2 bases from J, with 8 bases in between. The chain's CDR3 is CASSDSYGNQPQHF. The CDR3 DNA follows: TGTGCCAGCAGTGATAGTTATGGCAATCAGCCCCAGCATTTT.

This clone was detected a few times. V gene TRBV9 combines with J gene TRBJ1-6, with 9 bases that match TRBD1. The CDR3 has 15 residues. Germline V lookup: CDR1 SGDLS, CDR2 YYNGEE. Germline trimming cut 0 bases from V and 6 bases from J; bases unmatched to any gene: 1. The CDR3 sequence: CASSVEDRGNSPLHF. The DNA for the CDR3 is TGTGCCAGCAGCGTAGAGGACAGGGGTAATTCACCCCTCCACTTT. Looking up the rest from reference TRBV9 and TRBJ1-6 gives the full variable domain: DSGVTQTPKHLITATGQRVTLRCSPRSGDLSVYWYQQSLDQGLQFLIQYYNGEERAKGNILERFSAQQFPDLHSELNLSSLELGDSALYFCASSVEDRGNSPLHFGNGTRLTVT.

The chain carries TRBV15 and TRBJ1-4, with no clear D. Germline V gives CDR1 LNHNV, CDR2 YYDKDF (reference sequence). Trimming left V 1 base short and J 2 bases short, with 8 bases between. The CDR3 loop spans 15 amino acids. CDR3 protein: CATSRVGSTNEKLFF. The DNA of the CDR3 is TGTGCCACCAGCAGAGTGGGCAGTACTAATGAAAAACTGTTTTTT.